Shown below are 23 T cell receptor beta chains from a single sample sequenced in a study of blood T cell repertoires in COVID-19. The repertoire was sequenced with immunoSEQ multiplex PCR; TCRdb's copy has only in-frame clones and lacks some. The table shows over 60,000 clones, with nearly 90% occurring only once. The source material was peripheral blood. These receptors originate from a man older than 75 with acute or convalescent COVID-19.

The CDR3 DNA reads as TGTGCCACCAGCAACCGCAGACTTCAAGAGACCCAGTACTTC. Its protein product is CATSNRRLQETQYF. J is TRBJ2-5 and V is TRBV15; D gene ambiguous. Germline V gene sequence: CDR1 LNHNV, CDR2 YYDKDF (reference sequence). V was clipped by 4 bases and J by 2 bases, with 11 bases between them. This CDR3 has 14 amino acids.

The chain recombines TRBV3-1 (or the pseudogene TRBV3-2) with TRBJ1-1; D is unclear. Germline V gene data show CDR1 as LGHDT and CDR2 as YNNKEL (reference sequence). This CDR3 spans 13 amino acids. Trimming cost V 2 bases and J 1 base, with 5 bases left between them. The CDR3: CASSQIQNTEAFF. In DNA, the CDR3 is TGTGCCAGCAGCCAAATACAGAACACTGAAGCTTTCTTT.

The V and J genes are TRBV3-1 (or the pseudogene TRBV3-2) and TRBJ2-7, with 7 bases matching TRBD1. With 3 bases clipped from V and 6 bases from J, the junction kept 8 bases outside the gene matches. CDR1 is LGHDT and CDR2 is YNNKEL in the germline V gene (reference sequence). This CDR3 spans 14 amino acids. This chain's CDR3 is CASSHGQVAGEQYF. The CDR3 nucleotides are TGTGCCAGCAGCCACGGACAGGTCGCGGGCGAGCAGTACTTC.

The chain joins TRBV30 to TRBJ2-2; 12 positions agree with TRBD2. The CDR3 runs 18 residues. The germline V gene has CDR1 GTSNPN and CDR2 SVGIG (reference sequence). V trimming: 1 base; J trimming: 4 bases; junction bases outside the gene matches: 10. The CDR3 region is CAWSGLAGGPIPTGELFF. CDR3 nucleotide sequence: TGTGCCTGGAGTGGCCTAGCGGGAGGGCCTATTCCCACCGGGGAGCTGTTTTTT.

J is TRBJ1-5 and V is TRBV19, with D possibly TRBD1 on 5 matching bases. Trimming shortened V by 5 bases and J by 6 bases, and 20 bases separated the two germline ends. Germline loops: CDR1 LNHDA, CDR2 SQIVND (reference sequence). The CDR3 is made up of 16 amino acids. CDR3 sequence reads: CASSPISRGSSQPQHF. CDR3 DNA sequence: TGTGCCAGTAGTCCGATTAGTAGGGGAAGTAGTCAGCCCCAGCATTTT.

This sequence joins TRBV5-1 and TRBJ1-2; weak D call: TRBD1 (6 bases). Germline CDR1 SGHRS, CDR2 YFSETQ. V lost 5 bases and J 4 bases, leaving 12 bases between the germline ends. The CDR3 runs to 13 residues. The CDR3 spells CASSLTGTYGYTF. The CDR3 DNA is TGCGCCAGCAGTTTGACAGGAACCTATGGCTACACCTTC.

V and J are TRBV18 and TRBJ1-4; D remains ambiguous. Germline V gene data show CDR1 as KGHSH and CDR2 as LQKENI. The CDR3 has 15 amino acids. The V gene lost 4 bases and the J gene lost 6 bases, with 15 bases spanning the gap. The CDR3 region has the DNA TGTGCCAGCTCACTTAACAACCAGGAGGATGAAAAACTGTTTTTT. It specifies CASSLNNQEDEKLFF.

In its sample, this clone was seen once. The rearrangement uses TRBV19 and TRBJ2-6; D is unresolved. Trimming left V 4 bases short and J 0 bases short, with 7 bases between. From germline, CDR1 is LNHDA and CDR2 SQIVND (reference sequence). This CDR3 region has 15 residues. This chain's CDR3 is CASSTGSSGANVLTF. The DNA of the CDR3 is TGTGCCAGTAGTACCGGTAGCTCTGGGGCCAACGTCCTGACTTTC. Using reference TRBV19 and TRBJ2-6 for the parts outside the CDR3, the full variable domain is DGGITQSPKYLFRKEGQNVTLSCEQNLNHDAMYWYRQDPGQGLRLIYYSQIVNDFQKGDIAEGYSVSREKKESFPLTVTSAQKNPTAFYLCASSTGSSGANVLTFGAGSRLTVL.

CDR3 loop: CASSYSDRGRTEAFF. The CDR3 nucleotides read TGTGCCAGCAGTTACTCTGACAGGGGGCGTACTGAAGCTTTCTTT. This chain uses TRBV6-5 with TRBJ1-1, with 10 bases that match TRBD1. V was pared by 0 bases and J by 5 bases, with 3 bases of the junction left unmatched. Germline assignment: CDR1 MNHEY and CDR2 SVGAGI. The CDR3 is 15 residues long.

V and J are TRBV19 and TRBJ2-7; the match to TRBD1 covers 11 bases. CDR1 is LNHDA and CDR2 is SQIVND in the germline V gene (reference sequence). The CDR3 length is 14 residues. V was pared by 6 bases and J by 2 bases, with 3 bases of the junction left unmatched. The CDR3 DNA reads TGTGCCAGTAGCCCGGGACAGGGGGCCTACGAGCAGTACTTC. The encoded protein is CASSPGQGAYEQYF.

The chain couples TRBV5-1 to TRBJ2-3; 7 bases line up with TRBD1. The CDR3 sequence is 16 residues long. Per the germline V gene, CDR1 is SGHRS and CDR2 is YFSETQ. With V trimmed by 4 bases and J by 1 base, 9 bases remained unmatched. The CDR3 loop reads CASSHGQVGGTDTQYF. DNA of the CDR3: TGCGCCAGCAGCCATGGACAGGTCGGGGGCACAGATACGCAGTATTTT. Full variable domain (remainder filled in from reference TRBV5-1 and TRBJ2-3): KAGVTQTPRYLIKTRGQQVTLSCSPISGHRSVSWYQQTPGQGLQFLFEYFSETQRNKGNFPGRFSGRQFSNSRSEMNVSTLELGDSALYLCASSHGQVGGTDTQYFGPGTRLTVL.

V usage is TRBV18 and J usage is TRBJ1-5; 7 bases agree with TRBD1. CDR3 size: 16 residues. Germline V gene data show CDR1 as KGHSH and CDR2 as LQKENI. V gave up 4 bases and J gave up 6 bases; unmatched junction bases: 12. CDR3 residues: CASSRESRGSGQPQHF. CDR3 DNA: TGTGCCAGCTCACGGGAATCCAGGGGGTCGGGTCAGCCCCAGCATTTT.

This rearrangement joins TRBV20-1 to TRBJ1-2; perhaps TRBD1 as D (5 bases). V was shortened by 5 bases and J by 7 bases, with 11 bases between the two germline ends. Per germline, CDR1 DFQATT and CDR2 SNEGSKA (reference sequence). This CDR3 is 11 amino acids long. CDR3 sequence: CSALQGLGYTF. CDR3 nucleotide sequence: TGCAGTGCTCTGCAGGGTCTTGGCTACACCTTC.

The V and J genes are TRBV29-1 and TRBJ2-1; possibly TRBD2 for D (6 bases). Germline CDR1 is SQVTM and CDR2 is ANQGSEA. This CDR3 spans 12 amino acids. The ends were cut back, 3 bases at V and 7 bases at J, with 10 bases in the middle. CDR3 in DNA: TGCAGCGTTGAGGGACTGCTTAATGAGCAGTTCTTC. This translates into CSVEGLLNEQFF.

This clone was observed once. The V gene is TRBV7-3, the J gene TRBJ2-3, with 7 bases matching TRBD1. The germline CDR1 and CDR2 sequences are SGHTA and FQGTGA. After removal of 1 base from V and 0 bases from J, the junction contained 1 base not matched to a gene. The CDR3 is 15 amino acids. This CDR3 is CASSLKGASTDTQYF. CDR3 DNA sequence: TGTGCCAGCAGCTTAAAGGGGGCTAGCACAGATACGCAGTATTTT.

CDR3 sequence (DNA): TGTGCCAGCATCGGACAGGGGGTTGGGGAGCAGTACTTC. This encodes CASIGQGVGEQYF. The rearrangement uses TRBV2 and TRBJ2-7, with 10 positions matching TRBD1. The CDR3 extends over 13 amino acids. Germline values: CDR1 SNHLY, CDR2 FYNNEI. V shed 7 bases, J shed 7 bases, and the junction held 7 bases outside the gene matches.

The chain links TRBV12-3 or TRBV12-4 to TRBJ1-1; D is unclear. This CDR3 region has 13 residues. The ends were cut back, 1 base at V and 1 base at J, with 4 bases in the middle. CDR3 DNA: TGTGCCAGCAGTTTAGGGCAGAACACTGAAGCTTTCTTT. Encoded protein: CASSLGQNTEAFF.

The table lists this clone with a few counts. V gene TRBV5-4 combines with J gene TRBJ2-7; D may be TRBD1 (6 bases). Germline CDR1 SGHNT, CDR2 YYREEE (reference sequence). The CDR3 contains 15 residues. V was shortened by 4 bases and J by 5 bases, with 19 bases between the two germline ends. The CDR3 DNA is TGTGCCAGCAGCCCCACCGTTAGGGGGAACCACGAGCAGTACTTC. Protein product: CASSPTVRGNHEQYF.

This clone was recorded at least ten times. The rearrangement joins TRBV5-4 to TRBJ2-4; weak D call: TRBD1 (6 bases). CDR3 length: 15 residues. The germline V and J ends were trimmed by 3 bases and 5 bases, with 15 bases remaining between them. Germline values: CDR1 SGHNT, CDR2 YYREEE (reference sequence). The CDR3 loop is CASSSLGAAENIQYF. The CDR3 coding sequence is TGTGCCAGCAGCTCGTTGGGGGCTGCGGAAAACATTCAGTACTTC.

V and J are TRBV14 and TRBJ2-2, with TRBD1 as a possible D gene (5 bases). The CDR3 contains 19 residues. CDR1 SGHDN and CDR2 FVKESK come from the germline V gene. Trimming removed 0 bases from V and 5 bases from J, with 22 bases in between. The CDR3 sequence: CASSQDMPSQGTKTGELFF. The CDR3 DNA reads as TGTGCCAGCAGCCAAGATATGCCCTCCCAGGGTACAAAGACCGGGGAGCTGTTTTTT.

CDR3 DNA: TGTGCCACCTCTTCTGCGGGGATTTACAATGAGCAGTTCTTC. This encodes CATSSAGIYNEQFF. V is TRBV7-9 and J is TRBJ2-1; TRBD2 might be the D (6 bases). The germline V gene encodes CDR1 SEHNR and CDR2 FQNEAQ (reference sequence). Trimming cost V 10 bases and J 4 bases, with 17 bases left between them. The CDR3 runs 14 residues.

This clone was seen a handful of times. The chain combines TRBV9 with TRBJ2-7; D might be TRBD1 (5 bases). There are 15 residues in the CDR3. Trimming took off 4 bases at V and 2 bases at J, with 16 bases between the two ends. CDR1 and CDR2 (germline): SGDLS, YYNGEE. The CDR3 spells CASSPDIMPPYEQYF. CDR3 coding DNA: TGTGCCAGCAGCCCGGACATCATGCCTCCCTACGAGCAGTACTTC.

The rearrangement links TRBV5-4 to TRBJ1-6, with 8 positions matching TRBD1. This CDR3 is 16 amino acids long. V shed 0 bases, J shed 8 bases, and the junction held 7 bases outside the gene matches. CDR1 and CDR2 from the germline V gene are SGHNT and YYREEE (reference sequence). The CDR3 coding sequence is TGTGCCAGCAGCTTGGGGGGACAGGAGGATTATTCACCCCTCCACTTT. Residues: CASSLGGQEDYSPLHF.